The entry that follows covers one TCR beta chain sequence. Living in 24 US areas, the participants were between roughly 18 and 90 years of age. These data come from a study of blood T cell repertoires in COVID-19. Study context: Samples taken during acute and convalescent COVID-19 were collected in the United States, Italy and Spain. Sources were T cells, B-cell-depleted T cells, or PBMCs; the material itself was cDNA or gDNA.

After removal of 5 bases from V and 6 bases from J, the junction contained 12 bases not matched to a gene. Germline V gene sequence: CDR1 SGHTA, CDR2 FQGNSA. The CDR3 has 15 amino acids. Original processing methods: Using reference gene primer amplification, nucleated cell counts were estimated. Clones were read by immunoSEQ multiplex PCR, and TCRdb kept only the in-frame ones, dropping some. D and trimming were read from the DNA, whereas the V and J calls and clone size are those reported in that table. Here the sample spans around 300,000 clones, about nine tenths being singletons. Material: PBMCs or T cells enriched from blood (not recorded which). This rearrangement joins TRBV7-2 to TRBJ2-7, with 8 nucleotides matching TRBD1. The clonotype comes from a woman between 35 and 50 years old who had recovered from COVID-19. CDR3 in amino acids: CASSLSRGRVGEQYF. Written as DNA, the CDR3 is TGTGCCAGCAGCCTCTCCAGGGGGCGCGTGGGCGAGCAGTACTTC.